This T cell receptor beta chain was obtained from a study of beta chain features in type 1 diabetes. Overall study results and limits: TCRB CDR3s from Type 1 diabetes patients were moderately but significantly shorter in all four CD4+ subsets. Relative to healthy donors, patients appeared to have naive, central memory and Treg TCRB repertoires that were more similar. For type 1 diabetes patients, VDJ junctions showed fewer insertions and more deletions.

This clone was observed a handful of times. Its cognate antigen is unknown. Germline CDR1 MDHEN, CDR2 SYDVKM. CDR3 length equals 13 residues. Trimming shortened V by 3 bases and J by 3 bases, and 8 bases separated the two germline ends. The entirety of the isolated RNA underwent reverse transcription, so expressed TCRB transcripts were sequenced. Profiling relied on immunoSEQ multiplex PCR, and the TCRdb table lists in-frame clones only, not all of them. The sample yields a few hundred thousand clones, roughly 17% seen once. The source of this sequence is a man aged 30 to 39 with type 1 diabetes. This chain uses TRBV28 with TRBJ2-5, with D unresolved. What was sequenced was naive CD4+ T cells from blood. The CDR3 region is CASSLVAEETQYF. CDR3 bases: TGTGCCAGCAGTTTGGTCGCCGAAGAGACCCAGTACTTC.